Below, 28 T cell receptor beta chains from the same sample are listed, as sequenced in a study of spatial heterogeneity in lung cancer. TCRdb independently ran MiXCR on the 5' RACE reads; one entry per CDR3 protein. The sample holds tens of thousands of distinct CDR3 sequences, less than 10% seen once. Sample time point: sample taken at primary tumor resection. Sequencing covered unsorted whole RNA taken from tumor, nontumor lung or frozen PBMC. This material consisted of PBMCs, taken at surgery. The receptors originated from a female donor with early-stage non-small cell lung cancer.

This clonotype was seen a few times. The V gene is TRBV30, the J gene TRBJ1-4, with unresolved D. Germline-derived CDR1 and CDR2 are GTSNPN and SVGIG (reference sequence). This CDR3 comprises 13 residues. V gave up 8 bases and J gave up 0 bases, with 10 bases separating them. CDR3 sequence: CALIVSTNEKLFF. CDR3 DNA: TGTGCCCTCATAGTTTCAACTAATGAAAAACTGTTTTTT.

Written as DNA, the CDR3 is TGTGCCAGCAGCTTGGTGGCAGGTGGAGGGGAGACCCAGTACTTC. Encoded protein: CASSLVAGGGETQYF. V gene TRBV5-5 combines with J gene TRBJ2-5; D might be TRBD2 (6 bases). Trimming removed 0 bases from V and 5 bases from J, with 14 bases in between. The CDR3 contains 15 residues. CDR1 and CDR2 (germline): SGHKS, YYEKEE (reference sequence).

This clonotype was counted between two and nine times. The genes are TRBV24-1 and TRBJ2-5; D gene ambiguous. The CDR3 covers 12 residues. Trimming cost V 3 bases and J 4 bases, with 5 bases left between them. Germline V gene data show CDR1 as KGHDR and CDR2 as SFDVKD. CDR3 nucleotide sequence: TGTGCCACCAGTGATGCCATAGAGACCCAGTACTTC. Its translation is CATSDAIETQYF.

This clonotype was observed many times. CDR3 bases: TGCGCCAGCAGCCAAGTTGGATCCCAAGAGACCCAGTACTTC. The encoded protein is CASSQVGSQETQYF. This rearrangement joins TRBV4-1 to TRBJ2-5, with D unclear. Trimming shortened V by 1 base and J by 1 base, and 7 bases separated the two germline ends. This CDR3 region has 14 residues. In germline, CDR1 is MGHRA, CDR2 YSYEKL.

Turning to this clonotype: A much larger clone lies one base from this, so it may be a read error. This is likely a read error, given that the CDR3 carries no conserved phenylalanine or tryptophan at its end. The chain employs TRBV19 and TRBJ1-6; 10 bases match TRBD1. Germline V CDR1 and CDR2: LNHDA, SQIVND (reference sequence). Trimming took 4 bases from V and 10 from J; bases not matched to a gene: 7. This CDR3 is 15 amino acids long. DNA for the CDR3: TGTGCCAGTAGTACGGTAGGACAGGGGGTATCACCCCTCCACTCT. Translating it yields CASSTVGQGVSPLHS.

The chain employs TRBV20-1 and TRBJ1-3; D gene unclear. Trimming pared 0 bases from V and 8 bases from J, leaving 11 bases between. Looked up from germline, CDR1 is DFQATT and CDR2 is SNEGSKA (reference sequence). This CDR3 spans 13 amino acids. The CDR3 loop reads CSARDATGYTIYF. Written as DNA, the CDR3 is TGCAGTGCTAGAGATGCAACTGGCTACACCATATATTTT.

Only a few counts were recorded for this clonotype. The V and J genes are TRBV29-1 and TRBJ2-1; D assignment may be TRBD1 or TRBD2 (5 bases each). Germline V gene data show CDR1 as SQVTM and CDR2 as ANQGSEA. With 0 bases removed from V and 7 bases from J, the gap between germline ends came to 19 bases. The CDR3 spans 16 residues. The CDR3 bases are TGCAGCGTTGAAGATACCCTGGGACCCGGCCGGAATGAGCAGTTCTTC. Protein sequence: CSVEDTLGPGRNEQFF.

The chain employs TRBV7-9 and TRBJ2-1; perhaps TRBD2 as D (6 bases). Germline-derived CDR1 and CDR2 are SEHNR and FQNEAQ (reference sequence). This CDR3 contains 15 residues. With 4 bases removed from V and 0 bases from J, the gap between germline ends came to 10 bases. CDR3: CASSSLTSSYNEQFF. The CDR3 DNA follows: TGTGCCAGCAGCTCGTTGACTAGCTCCTACAATGAGCAGTTCTTC.

Regarding this clonotype: At one end the junction does not follow the germline gene, possibly because of a read error. The chain is built from TRBV5-1 and TRBJ2-5; 7 bases align to TRBD1. The CDR3 runs to 14 residues. Per the germline V gene, CDR1 is SGHRS and CDR2 is YFSETQ. The CDR3: CTSSRGTAQETQYF. The CDR3 DNA is TGCACCAGCAGCCGAGGGACAGCCCAAGAGACCCAGTACTTC.

This clonotype was counted ten times or more. The chain employs TRBV3-1 and TRBJ2-2, with a possible D match to TRBD1 (5 bases). V dropped 0 bases and J dropped 5 bases, with 13 bases sitting between them. Looked up from germline, CDR1 is LGHDT and CDR2 is YNNKEL (reference sequence). The CDR3 spans 16 residues. The CDR3 region has the DNA TGTGCCAGCAGCCAAGAAGTCCTGGACATAACCGGGGAGCTGTTTTTT. Protein: CASSQEVLDITGELFF.

This clonotype has a handful of counts. This chain connects TRBV11-2 to TRBJ1-2; no reliable D call. The CDR3 contains 14 residues. V gave up 3 bases and J gave up 8 bases, with 16 bases separating them. CDR1 and CDR2 (germline): SGHAT, FQNNGV. The CDR3 nucleotides are TGTGCCAGCAGCTTCGGTACCGGACCGAGAGGCTACACCTTC. It codes for CASSFGTGPRGYTF.

This chain links TRBV4-2 with TRBJ1-2, with a tentative D call TRBD1 (5 bases). This CDR3 is built from 14 residues. Trimming took 0 bases from V and 2 from J, leaving 7 bases between them. Germline V CDR1 and CDR2: LGHNA, YNFKEQ. The CDR3 DNA is TGTGCCAGCAGCCAAGAACGGGACAACTATGGCTACACCTTC. Translating gives CASSQERDNYGYTF.

There are a few counts of this clonotype. The chain recombines TRBV20-1 with TRBJ1-3; D unclear. Trimming removed 6 bases at V and 2 bases at J, with 8 bases between. The CDR3 is 12 residues long. CDR1 is DFQATT, CDR2 SNEGSKA, per germline (reference sequence). Written as DNA, the CDR3 is TGCAGTGCCCGAGAGGCTGGAAACACCATATATTTT. It codes for CSAREAGNTIYF.

Ten or more counts support this clonotype. The chain carries TRBV3-1 and TRBJ1-2, with D unclear. There are 13 residues in the CDR3. V was trimmed by 4 bases and J by 2 bases, leaving 8 bases between them. Looked up from germline, CDR1 is LGHDT and CDR2 is YNNKEL (reference sequence). The CDR3 DNA sequence: TGTGCCAGCAGCCCTAACACGAACTATGGCTACACCTTC. It encodes CASSPNTNYGYTF.

This clonotype was found many times. The chain joins TRBV7-6 to TRBJ2-6; TRBD2 agrees at 11 bases. This CDR3 region has 16 residues. With V trimmed by 9 bases and J by 0 bases, 4 bases remained unmatched. The V gene's germline CDR1 is SGHVS and CDR2 FNYEAQ. Here the CDR3 reads CASGLAGSSGANVLTF. CDR3 DNA: TGTGCCAGTGGACTAGCGGGCTCCTCTGGGGCCAACGTCCTGACTTTC.

The rearrangement links TRBV29-1 to TRBJ1-4; D uncertain. This CDR3 has 13 residues. CDR1 is SQVTM and CDR2 is ANQGSEA in the germline V gene. The V end was cut by 4 bases, the J end by 1 base, with 7 bases between. CDR3 in amino acids: CSVGLQTNEKLFF. In DNA, the CDR3 is TGCAGCGTTGGATTGCAAACTAATGAAAAACTGTTTTTT.

V and J are TRBV5-1 and TRBJ1-1; no reliable D call. The V end was cut by 0 bases, the J end by 3 bases, with 9 bases between. CDR1 and CDR2 (germline): SGHRS, YFSETQ. CDR3 size: 14 residues. The CDR3 is CASSLAVRDTEAFF. The CDR3 DNA follows: TGCGCCAGCAGCTTGGCAGTTAGGGACACTGAAGCTTTCTTT.

The sample holds a few counts of this clonotype. The J gene is TRBJ1-4, the V gene TRBV19, with D perhaps matching TRBD1 (6 bases). The germline V gene encodes CDR1 LNHDA and CDR2 SQIVND (reference sequence). The CDR3 contains 17 residues. V was clipped by 5 bases and J by 0 bases, with 16 bases between them. The CDR3 DNA sequence: TGTGCCAGTAGTTTCCAGGGACACCCTGCAACTAATGAAAAACTGTTTTTT. Encoded protein: CASSFQGHPATNEKLFF. Supplemented by reference TRBV19 and TRBJ1-4, the full variable domain reads DGGITQSPKYLFRKEGQNVTLSCEQNLNHDAMYWYRQDPGQGLRLIYYSQIVNDFQKGDIAEGYSVSREKKESFPLTVTSAQKNPTAFYLCASSFQGHPATNEKLFFGSGTQLSVL.

This clonotype was seen a few times. The gene calls are TRBV12-3 or TRBV12-4 and TRBJ1-5; TRBD1 matches 9 bases. V lost 4 bases to trimming and J lost 0 bases; unmatched junction nucleotides: 4. CDR3 length: 16 amino acids. CDR3 loop: CASSSGDRASNQPQHF. The CDR3, as DNA: TGTGCCAGCAGTTCCGGGGACAGGGCTAGCAATCAGCCCCAGCATTTT.

The rearrangement links TRBV29-1 to TRBJ1-1, with D hard to call. CDR3 length: 13 residues. V lost 8 bases, J lost 2 bases, and 15 bases lay in between. The germline gives CDR1 SQVTM, CDR2 ANQGSEA. CDR3 loop: CSSDPGYNTEAFF. The CDR3 bases are TGCAGCAGTGACCCGGGCTACAACACTGAAGCTTTCTTT.

This clonotype was observed a few times. This sequence joins TRBV28 and TRBJ2-7; 12 nucleotides align to TRBD1. The V and J ends lost 5 bases and 12 bases, in that order; junction bases with no gene match: 5. The CDR3 extends over 12 amino acids. Germline CDR1 and CDR2: MDHEN and SYDVKM. CDR3: CASSPGTGGLYV. The CDR3 DNA follows: TGTGCCAGCAGTCCCGGGACAGGGGGCTTGTACGTC.

The chain has TRBV27 and TRBJ1-1, with 9 bases identical to TRBD1. V lost 0 bases, J lost 8 bases, and 7 bases stayed unmatched. The length of the CDR3 is 15 residues. Germline V gene data show CDR1 as MNHEY and CDR2 as SMNVEV (reference sequence). The CDR3 bases are TGTGCCAGCAGTTTATCCTGGACAGGGGTGCGGGAAGCTTTCTTT. Protein: CASSLSWTGVREAFF.

This clonotype was found a few times. The J gene is TRBJ2-4, the V gene TRBV10-3, with TRBD1 as a possible D gene (5 bases). V was shortened by 2 bases and J by 0 bases, with 8 bases between the two germline ends. Looked up from germline, CDR1 is ENHRY and CDR2 is SYGVKD. The CDR3 runs to 15 residues. The CDR3 DNA reads TGTGCCATCAGTGAGACAGGTTTAGCCAAAAACATTCAGTACTTC. Translating it yields CAISETGLAKNIQYF.

The chain combines TRBV7-3 with TRBJ2-7; 8 bases agree with TRBD2. CDR3 length equals 14 residues. The germline CDR1 and CDR2 sequences are SGHTA and FQGTGA. The J segment lost 3 bases and the V segment lost 3 bases, leaving 4 bases of the junction unmatched. CDR3 in amino acids: CASSFDSGVYEQYF. As DNA, the CDR3 is TGTGCCAGCAGCTTCGATAGCGGGGTCTACGAGCAGTACTTC.

A word on this clonotype: This may stem from a read error, because a much larger clone lies one nucleotide away. Given the absence of the conserved phenylalanine or tryptophan at the CDR3 end, a read error is likely. The rearrangement uses TRBV3-1 and TRBJ2-5; D unresolved. The CDR3 is made up of 13 amino acids. V dropped 7 bases and J dropped 2 bases, with 11 bases sitting between them. Germline CDR1 reads LGHDT; CDR2 reads YNNKEL (reference sequence). The CDR3, as DNA: TGTGCCAGCACGGATCGGGCACAAGAGACCCAGTACTCC. Its protein is CASTDRAQETQYS.

This clonotype was seen many times. The V call is TRBV2, the J call TRBJ2-3; D is perhaps TRBD2 (5 bases). The CDR3 totals 15 residues. Trimming took 1 base from V and 3 from J, leaving 11 bases between them. Germline CDR1 reads SNHLY; CDR2 reads FYNNEI. CDR3: CASSEGGKKTDTQYF. CDR3 sequence (DNA): TGTGCCAGCAGTGAAGGAGGGAAGAAGACAGATACGCAGTATTTT.

In its sample, this clonotype was seen many times. This chain connects TRBV6-1 to TRBJ2-5; TRBD1 matches at 7 bases. The germline gives CDR1 MNHNS, CDR2 SASEGT. Trimming removed 8 bases from V and 5 bases from J; junction bases left unmatched: 8. The CDR3 contains 13 residues. CDR3 in DNA: TGTGCCAGCGTCAGGGGGTCCGAGGAGACCCAGTACTTC. Translation: CASVRGSEETQYF.

The chain uses TRBV18 and TRBJ1-3; 9 bases fit TRBD1. Trimming cost V 0 bases and J 0 bases; bases outside gene matches: 3. The CDR3 covers 17 residues. The germline V gene has CDR1 KGHSH and CDR2 LQKENI. CDR3 sequence: CASSPPRDRASGNTIYF. CDR3 sequence (DNA): TGTGCCAGCTCACCACCGAGGGACAGGGCCTCTGGAAACACCATATATTTT.